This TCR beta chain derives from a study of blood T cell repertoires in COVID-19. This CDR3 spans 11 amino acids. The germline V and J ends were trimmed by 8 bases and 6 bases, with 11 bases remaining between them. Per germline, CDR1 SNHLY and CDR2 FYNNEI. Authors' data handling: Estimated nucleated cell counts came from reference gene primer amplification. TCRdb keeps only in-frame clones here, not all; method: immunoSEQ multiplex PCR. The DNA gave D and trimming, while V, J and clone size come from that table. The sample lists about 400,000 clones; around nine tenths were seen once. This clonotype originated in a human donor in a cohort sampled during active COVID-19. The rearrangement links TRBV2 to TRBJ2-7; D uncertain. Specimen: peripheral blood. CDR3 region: CASEDVFEQYF. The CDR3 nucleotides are TGTGCCAGCGAGGATGTCTTCGAGCAGTACTTC.